One sample yielded the 10 T cell receptor beta chains listed below, sequenced in a study of blood T cell repertoires in COVID-19. The protocol was immunoSEQ multiplex PCR, while the TCRdb copy is restricted to in-frame clones and leaves out a portion. The sample carries about 350,000 clones, roughly 90% recorded once. The sequencing input was peripheral blood. The receptors stem from a woman aged 55-69 years with COVID-19, enrolled during active disease.

The rearrangement uses TRBV4-1 and TRBJ2-7; TRBD2 might be the D (5 bases). This CDR3 is 15 amino acids long. The V and J ends lost 1 base and 10 bases respectively, with 20 bases between them. Germline lookup yields CDR1 MGHRA and CDR2 YSYEKL. The CDR3 nucleotides are TGCGCCAGCAGCCAAGGATCTCAGCTAAGGACTGATCAGTACTTC. It codes for CASSQGSQLRTDQYF.

This sequence joins TRBV5-1 and TRBJ1-2; D possibly corresponds to TRBD1 (5 bases). The CDR3 has 13 residues. Germline V gives CDR1 SGHRS, CDR2 YFSETQ. V was trimmed by 7 bases and J by 3 bases, leaving 13 bases between them. CDR3 amino acids: CASDPTGDYGYTF. The DNA for the CDR3 is TGCGCCAGCGACCCTACAGGCGACTATGGCTACACCTTC.

This chain uses TRBV27 with TRBJ1-5; D is uncertain. Germline V CDR1 and CDR2: MNHEY, SMNVEV (reference sequence). The CDR3 loop spans 16 amino acids. The V end was cut by 0 bases, the J end by 5 bases, with 14 bases between. The CDR3 region is CASSLSPAREDQPQHF. The CDR3 coding sequence is TGTGCCAGCAGTTTATCGCCCGCGAGGGAGGATCAGCCCCAGCATTTT.

The genes are TRBV6-5 and TRBJ2-3, with D possibly being TRBD2 (5 bases). The CDR3 has 14 residues. In germline, CDR1 is MNHEY, CDR2 SVGAGI. V was shortened by 7 bases and J by 2 bases, with 13 bases between the two germline ends. CDR3 DNA sequence: TGTGCCAGCAAAGGCAGGAGGTTCACAGATACGCAGTATTTT. Protein product: CASKGRRFTDTQYF.

This clone was counted between two and nine times. The rearrangement links TRBV3-1 (or the pseudogene TRBV3-2) to TRBJ2-5, with D uncertain. Germline V gene sequence: CDR1 LGHDT, CDR2 YNNKEL (reference sequence). CDR3 length: 14 amino acids. Between the trimmed V and J ends, which lost 1 base and 1 base, there was a span of 7 bases. This chain's CDR3 is CASSQAQRQETQYF. CDR3 nucleotide sequence: TGTGCCAGCAGCCAAGCTCAGCGCCAAGAGACCCAGTACTTC.

The chain uses TRBV11-2 and TRBJ1-4; D unclear. V dropped 5 bases and J dropped 14 bases, with 15 bases sitting between them. This CDR3 region has 12 residues. CDR1 SGHAT and CDR2 FQNNGV come from the germline V gene. CDR3 sequence (DNA): TGTGCCAGCAGCCTACTACACGGAAATCTGTTTTTT. Translating it yields CASSLLHGNLFF.

As concerns this clone: Other nucleotide sequences from this sample produce the same CDR3. The chain is built from TRBV10-1 and TRBJ2-1; 9 positions match TRBD1. Per the germline V gene, CDR1 is WNHNN and CDR2 is SYGVQD (reference sequence). The CDR3 extends over 15 amino acids. Trimming took 0 bases from V and 4 from J; bases not matched to a gene: 1. CDR3 DNA: TGCGCCAGCAGTGAGTCCGGGACAGGGTACAATGAGCAGTTCTTC. Its translation: CASSESGTGYNEQFF.

The chain employs TRBV5-4 and TRBJ1-1; 11 bases line up with TRBD1. Germline-derived CDR1 and CDR2 are SGHNT and YYREEE (reference sequence). The CDR3 is 14 amino acids. The ends lost 5 bases at V and 3 bases at J; junction bases unmatched: 3. The CDR3 DNA reads TGTGCCAGCAGACCGGGACAGGGGGACACTGAAGCTTTCTTT. Translated, it gives CASRPGQGDTEAFF.

J is TRBJ2-3 and V is TRBV18; 10 positions match TRBD1. With V trimmed by 3 bases and J by 4 bases, 1 base remained unmatched. Per germline, CDR1 KGHSH and CDR2 LQKENI. The length of the CDR3 is 14 residues. The CDR3 loop is CASSPGTGADTQYF. DNA of the CDR3: TGTGCCAGCTCACCCGGGACAGGGGCAGATACGCAGTATTTT.

The count of this clone is one. The same CDR3 also results from other DNA sequences found in this sample. The chain combines TRBV7-9 with TRBJ1-2, with 7 bases that match TRBD1. This CDR3 comprises 13 residues. J was trimmed by 7 bases and V by 1 base; bases with no gene match: 3. Germline lookup yields CDR1 SEHNR and CDR2 FQNEAQ (reference sequence). The CDR3 spells CASSLEGAGGYTF. The CDR3 DNA reads TGTGCCAGCAGCTTAGAGGGGGCGGGTGGCTACACCTTC.